Listed below are T cell receptor beta chains from one sample, sequenced in a study of beta chain features in type 1 diabetes. TCRdb's table, derived via immunoSEQ multiplex PCR, lists solely in-frame clones and lacks some. The sample contains more than 300,000 clones, around 9.7% of which appear only once. Source material: central memory CD4+ T cells from blood. The receptors were sampled from a man aged 30 to 39 with type 1 diabetes. CDR3s include the opening cysteine and the closing phenylalanine or tryptophan. The order of the fields is V gene, J gene, D gene, clone size, CDR3 DNA, CDR3 protein. The D gene is left open where the match is weak. Only part of the rows carry a size: once, few, many, or a class if the clone is expanded.

V gene: TRBV30
J gene: TRBJ1-2
D gene: .
clone size: .
CDR3 DNA: TGTGCCTGGAGTCAGGGACCCTATGGCTACACCTTC
CDR3 protein: CAWSQGPYGYTF

V gene: TRBV28
J gene: TRBJ1-5
D gene: .
clone size: .
CDR3 DNA: TGTGCCAGCAGCCGGCGCATTGGGGGGGGCAATCAGCCCCAGCATTTT
CDR3 protein: CASSRRIGGGNQPQHF

V gene: TRBV19
J gene: TRBJ2-3
D gene: .
clone size: few
CDR3 DNA: TGTGCCAGTAGTCTCGGACACCGGGATACGCAGTATTTT
CDR3 protein: CASSLGHRDTQYF

V gene: TRBV19
J gene: TRBJ1-2
D gene: .
clone size: few
CDR3 DNA: TGTGCCAGTAGTCGCCGGGACATTGGCTACACCTTC
CDR3 protein: CASSRRDIGYTF

V gene: TRBV15
J gene: TRBJ1-1
D gene: .
clone size: .
CDR3 DNA: TGTGCCACCAGCAGACAGGAGAACACTGAAGCTTTCTTT
CDR3 protein: CATSRQENTEAFF

V gene: TRBV7-2
J gene: TRBJ2-3
D gene: .
clone size: .
CDR3 DNA: TGTGCCAGCAGCCCCGGACTGAACACAGATACGCAGTATTTT
CDR3 protein: CASSPGLNTDTQYF

V gene: TRBV9
J gene: TRBJ2-2
D gene: .
clone size: .
CDR3 DNA: TGTGCCAGCAGCGTCGGGGCGAACACCGGGGAGCTGTTTTTT
CDR3 protein: CASSVGANTGELFF

V gene: TRBV7-2
J gene: TRBJ2-2
D gene: .
clone size: .
CDR3 DNA: TGTGCCAGCAGCTTAGTCGCCGGCCGCGGGGAGCTGTTTTTT
CDR3 protein: CASSLVAGRGELFF

V gene: TRBV7-9
J gene: TRBJ2-1
D gene: .
clone size: few
CDR3 DNA: TGTGCCAGCAGCTTAGAGTGGCGGCACAATGAGCAGTTCTTC
CDR3 protein: CASSLEWRHNEQFF

V gene: TRBV9
J gene: TRBJ1-6
D gene: TRBD1
clone size: few
CDR3 DNA: TGTGCCAGCAGCGAAGGAACAGGGGGTGGCTCACCCCTCCACTTT
CDR3 protein: CASSEGTGGGSPLHF

V gene: TRBV6-6
J gene: TRBJ1-1
D gene: .
clone size: .
CDR3 DNA: TGTGCCAGCAGTACCTCACAGGGAACGTCTGAAGCTTTCTTT
CDR3 protein: CASSTSQGTSEAFF

V gene: TRBV10-3
J gene: TRBJ2-7
D gene: TRBD1
clone size: many
CDR3 DNA: TGTGCCATCAGTGAGTGGGACAGCTCCTACGAGCAGTACTTC
CDR3 protein: CAISEWDSSYEQYF

V gene: TRBV29-1
J gene: TRBJ1-2
D gene: .
clone size: .
CDR3 DNA: TGCAGCGTCCAGGGGATGGGTGGCTACACCTTC
CDR3 protein: CSVQGMGGYTF

V gene: TRBV7-9
J gene: TRBJ1-4
D gene: .
clone size: few
CDR3 DNA: TGTGCCAGCAGCCTCGGGACTTCGGACGAAAAACTGTTTTTT
CDR3 protein: CASSLGTSDEKLFF

V gene: TRBV2
J gene: TRBJ2-3
D gene: TRBD1
clone size: .
CDR3 DNA: TGTGCCAGCATAGGAGGAAGACAGGGGGGACCAGATACGCAGTATTTT
CDR3 protein: CASIGGRQGGPDTQYF

V gene: TRBV5-6
J gene: TRBJ2-5
D gene: .
clone size: few
CDR3 DNA: TGTGCCAGCAGCTACCGAGAAGAGACCCAGTACTTC
CDR3 protein: CASSYREETQYF

V gene: TRBV9
J gene: TRBJ1-3
D gene: TRBD1
clone size: .
CDR3 DNA: TGTGCCAGCAGCGTCGGGACAGAAGGAAACACCATATATTTT
CDR3 protein: CASSVGTEGNTIYF

V gene: TRBV7-9
J gene: TRBJ2-7
D gene: .
clone size: few
CDR3 DNA: TGTGCCAGCAGCCTTTCTCGGGGCGACGAGCAGTACTTC
CDR3 protein: CASSLSRGDEQYF

V gene: TRBV9
J gene: TRBJ1-3
D gene: .
clone size: .
CDR3 DNA: TGTGCCAGCAGCGCCGACAACATTGGAAACACCATATATTTT
CDR3 protein: CASSADNIGNTIYF

V gene: TRBV25-1
J gene: TRBJ2-3
D gene: TRBD1
clone size: .
CDR3 DNA: TGTGCCAGTAGGCGCGAGGGGGCTTGGAATACGCAGTATTTT
CDR3 protein: CASRREGAWNTQYF

V gene: TRBV18
J gene: TRBJ2-3
D gene: .
clone size: .
CDR3 DNA: TGTGCCAGCTCACCACTCCAGGGCACGCAGTATTTT
CDR3 protein: CASSPLQGTQYF

V gene: TRBV29-1
J gene: TRBJ2-3
D gene: .
clone size: few
CDR3 DNA: TGCAGCGTTGAAAGTTGGGGGGAAGGTGATACGCAGTATTTT
CDR3 protein: CSVESWGEGDTQYF

V gene: TRBV5-1
J gene: TRBJ2-1
D gene: .
clone size: many
CDR3 DNA: TGCGCCAGCTCGTCCGGACCCGCACTAAGGGATGAGCAGTTCTTC
CDR3 protein: CASSSGPALRDEQFF

V gene: TRBV5-1
J gene: TRBJ1-1
D gene: .
clone size: .
CDR3 DNA: TGCGCCAGCAGCTTGGGGGGACAGAACACTGAAGCTTTCTTT
CDR3 protein: CASSLGGQNTEAFF

V gene: TRBV6-6
J gene: TRBJ1-5
D gene: .
clone size: .
CDR3 DNA: TGTGCCAGCAGTTACAGTAGCAATCAGCCCCAGCATTTT
CDR3 protein: CASSYSSNQPQHF

V gene: TRBV6-5
J gene: TRBJ2-7
D gene: TRBD1
clone size: .
CDR3 DNA: TGTGCCACGGGGACAGCTTCCTACGAGCAGTACTTC
CDR3 protein: CATGTASYEQYF

V gene: TRBV11-2
J gene: TRBJ1-4
D gene: .
clone size: .
CDR3 DNA: TGTGCCAGCAGCTTCACCCGGGGGATGGGTGAAAAACTGTTTTTT
CDR3 protein: CASSFTRGMGEKLFF

V gene: TRBV5-5
J gene: TRBJ2-6
D gene: .
clone size: many
CDR3 DNA: TGTGCCAGCAGCTTGTTGAATGGGGCCAACGTCCTGACTTTC
CDR3 protein: CASSLLNGANVLTF

V gene: TRBV10-3
J gene: TRBJ1-4
D gene: TRBD1
clone size: few
CDR3 DNA: TGTGCCATCAGTGAGACCACAGGGGGCTCAACTAATGAAAAACTGTTTTTT
CDR3 protein: CAISETTGGSTNEKLFF

V gene: TRBV5-6
J gene: TRBJ2-1
D gene: .
clone size: few
CDR3 DNA: TGTGCCAGCAGCGGGGTGAGCAATCCGTTCTTC
CDR3 protein: CASSGVSNPFF

V gene: TRBV6-5
J gene: TRBJ2-5
D gene: TRBD1
clone size: .
CDR3 DNA: TGTGCCAGCCGTACACAGGGGGAGACCCAGTACTTC
CDR3 protein: CASRTQGETQYF

V gene: TRBV7-9
J gene: TRBJ1-5
D gene: TRBD1
clone size: few
CDR3 DNA: TGTGCCAGCAGCGTTGGGACAGAAGATCAGCCCCAGCATTTT
CDR3 protein: CASSVGTEDQPQHF

V gene: TRBV4-3
J gene: TRBJ1-1
D gene: .
clone size: .
CDR3 DNA: TGCGCCAGCAGCCAAGAAGGGCAGGGGACAAACACTGAAGCTTTCTTT
CDR3 protein: CASSQEGQGTNTEAFF

V gene: TRBV5-1
J gene: TRBJ2-7
D gene: .
clone size: few
CDR3 DNA: TGCGCCAGCAGCTTGGCCGGGGCCAACTACGAGCAGTACTTC
CDR3 protein: CASSLAGANYEQYF

V gene: TRBV27
J gene: TRBJ1-5
D gene: .
clone size: few
CDR3 DNA: TGTGCCAGCAGTTTAAGGGGCGGGGATCAGCCCCAGCATTTT
CDR3 protein: CASSLRGGDQPQHF

V gene: TRBV11-3
J gene: TRBJ2-3
D gene: TRBD2
clone size: few
CDR3 DNA: TGTGCCAGCAGCTTACGGCGGGGGGGCACAGATACGCAGTATTTT
CDR3 protein: CASSLRRGGTDTQYF

V gene: TRBV10-1
J gene: TRBJ2-7
D gene: TRBD2
clone size: .
CDR3 DNA: TGCGCCAGCAGTGAAGGCGGGGGGGGATCCTACGAGCAGTACTTC
CDR3 protein: CASSEGGGGSYEQYF

V gene: TRBV18
J gene: TRBJ1-4
D gene: TRBD1
clone size: .
CDR3 DNA: TGTGCCAGCTCACCCTCGGGACAGGGGGAAGGAGGTGAAAAACTGTTTTTT
CDR3 protein: CASSPSGQGEGGEKLFF

V gene: TRBV10-1
J gene: TRBJ2-4
D gene: .
clone size: .
CDR3 DNA: TGCGCCAGCAGTGAGTCCCGACTAGCCAAAAACATTCAGTACTTC
CDR3 protein: CASSESRLAKNIQYF

V gene: TRBV2
J gene: TRBJ2-1
D gene: TRBD1
clone size: .
CDR3 DNA: TGTGCCAGCGGACAGGGGCCCACCTACAATGAGCAGTTCTTC
CDR3 protein: CASGQGPTYNEQFF

V gene: TRBV4-3
J gene: TRBJ2-2
D gene: TRBD1
clone size: .
CDR3 DNA: TGCGCCAGCAGCCAAGATAAGGGACAGTATGACACCGGGGAGCTGTTTTTT
CDR3 protein: CASSQDKGQYDTGELFF

V gene: TRBV18
J gene: TRBJ1-4
D gene: TRBD1
clone size: few
CDR3 DNA: TGTGCCAGCTCACCACGGACAGGCCCTAATGAAAAACTGTTTTTT
CDR3 protein: CASSPRTGPNEKLFF

V gene: TRBV4-3
J gene: TRBJ1-2
D gene: .
clone size: few
CDR3 DNA: TGCGCCAGCAGCCAAGGCTTCCAGGTCCGCCACTCTAACTATGGCTACACCTTC
CDR3 protein: CASSQGFQVRHSNYGYTF

V gene: TRBV7-2
J gene: TRBJ1-1
D gene: .
clone size: .
CDR3 DNA: TGTGCCAGCAGCGTGGCGCTGAACACTGAAGCTTTCTTT
CDR3 protein: CASSVALNTEAFF

V gene: TRBV9
J gene: TRBJ2-6
D gene: .
clone size: .
CDR3 DNA: TGTGCCAGCAGCGTAGTAAGCTCTGGGGCCAACGTCCTGACTTTC
CDR3 protein: CASSVVSSGANVLTF

V gene: TRBV10-3
J gene: TRBJ2-3
D gene: .
clone size: many
CDR3 DNA: TGTGCCATCAGCCAGGGCCGGCAGAGCACAGATACGCAGTATTTT
CDR3 protein: CAISQGRQSTDTQYF

V gene: TRBV27
J gene: TRBJ2-2
D gene: .
clone size: few
CDR3 DNA: TGTGCCAGCATTCAACAGGGCAGCACCGGGGAGCTGTTTTTT
CDR3 protein: CASIQQGSTGELFF

V gene: TRBV7-9
J gene: TRBJ2-1
D gene: .
clone size: few
CDR3 DNA: TGTGCCAGCAGCCCAGGGACGGGCGAGCAGTTCTTC
CDR3 protein: CASSPGTGEQFF

V gene: TRBV2
J gene: TRBJ1-1
D gene: .
clone size: .
CDR3 DNA: TGTGCCAGCAGGGATCGGGACCCATTAGGGGACACTGAAGCTTTCTTT
CDR3 protein: CASRDRDPLGDTEAFF

V gene: TRBV7-8
J gene: TRBJ2-2
D gene: .
clone size: few
CDR3 DNA: TGTGCCAGCAGCTACGGTGGCGGGGAGCTGTTTTTT
CDR3 protein: CASSYGGGELFF

V gene: TRBV10-2
J gene: TRBJ1-6
D gene: TRBD1
clone size: few
CDR3 DNA: TGCGCCAGCACCGACAGGGACTATAATTCACCCCTCCACTTT
CDR3 protein: CASTDRDYNSPLHF

V gene: TRBV5-1
J gene: TRBJ2-7
D gene: .
clone size: few
CDR3 DNA: TGCGCCAGCAGCTTGACCTACTTACAGGGAGCACACGAGCAGTACTTC
CDR3 protein: CASSLTYLQGAHEQYF

V gene: TRBV7-2
J gene: TRBJ2-5
D gene: TRBD1
clone size: few
CDR3 DNA: TGTGCCAGCAGCTCGGCCACAGGGGTAGGAGAGACCCAGTACTTC
CDR3 protein: CASSSATGVGETQYF

V gene: TRBV7-9
J gene: TRBJ2-7
D gene: .
clone size: .
CDR3 DNA: TGTGCCAGCAGCCCCCAGAAAGCCTACGAGCAGTACTTC
CDR3 protein: CASSPQKAYEQYF

V gene: TRBV19
J gene: TRBJ1-2
D gene: .
clone size: .
CDR3 DNA: TGTGCCATCAGTGGGGGCTCTCGGCGGCCTGAGTATGGCTACACCTTC
CDR3 protein: CAISGGSRRPEYGYTF

V gene: TRBV4-3
J gene: TRBJ2-7
D gene: .
clone size: few
CDR3 DNA: TGCGCCAGCAGCCAAGAGTTCGCAGCGGGCGTCAGCTCCTACGAGCAGTACTTC
CDR3 protein: CASSQEFAAGVSSYEQYF

V gene: TRBV28
J gene: TRBJ1-2
D gene: TRBD1
clone size: .
CDR3 DNA: TGTGCCGGGAGAAGGACAGGACCTAACTATGGCTACACCTTC
CDR3 protein: CAGRRTGPNYGYTF

V gene: TRBV5-1
J gene: TRBJ2-5
D gene: .
clone size: many
CDR3 DNA: TGCGCCAGCAGCTTGCAAGTGGGCGGGCAAGAGACCCAGTACTTC
CDR3 protein: CASSLQVGGQETQYF

V gene: TRBV9
J gene: TRBJ2-3
D gene: .
clone size: few
CDR3 DNA: TGTGCCAGCAGCGTAGCTACTAGCAGCCCGGATTTT
CDR3 protein: CASSVATSSPDF